This record covers a single TCR beta chain. The antigen is undetermined. This record comes from a study of shared clonotypes between healthy human individuals. The study, taken as a whole, reports: Compared with clonotypes that all four donors shared, non-shared clonotypes had lower generation probabilities.

The data were produced by immunoSEQ multiplex PCR, yet TCRdb's version contains in-frame clones alone and is incomplete. This sample carries 980,000 or so clones, roughly 72% of them seen once, and the ten largest clones take approximately 1.5%. Partitioning of CD4+ cells yielded a CD45RA+ naive subset and a CD45RA-negative memory subset. V gave up 6 bases and J gave up 6 bases; unmatched junction bases: 5. The CDR3 is made up of 12 amino acids. Per germline, CDR1 SGHDT and CDR2 YYEEEE. The source material was memory CD4+ T cells sorted from blood. The subset here: CD45RA-negative fraction. The V and J genes are TRBV5-6 and TRBJ1-2; TRBD1 matches at 7 bases. The clonotype was recovered from a man between 18 and 29 years old in good health. The DNA for the CDR3 is TGTGCCAGCACAACAGGGGATAATGGCTACACCTTC. It yields the protein CASTTGDNGYTF.